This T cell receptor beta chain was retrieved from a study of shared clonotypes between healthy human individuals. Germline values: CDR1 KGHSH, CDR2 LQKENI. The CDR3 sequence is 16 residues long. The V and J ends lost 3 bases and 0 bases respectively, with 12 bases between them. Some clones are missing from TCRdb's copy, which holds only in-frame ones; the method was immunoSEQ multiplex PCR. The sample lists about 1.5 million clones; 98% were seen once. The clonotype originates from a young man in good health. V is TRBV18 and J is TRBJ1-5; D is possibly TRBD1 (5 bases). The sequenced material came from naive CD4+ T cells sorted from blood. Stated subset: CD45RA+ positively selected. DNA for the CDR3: TGTGCCAGCTCACCGGGGCGGGGATATAGCAATCAGCCCCAGCATTTT. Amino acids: CASSPGRGYSNQPQHF.